This T cell receptor beta chain comes out of a study of early T cells in non-severe SARS-CoV-2 infection. Study background: Sequenced material consisted of bulk RNA (from unsorted whole blood), and chains were unpaired.

J was trimmed by 5 bases and V by 0 bases; bases with no gene match: 6. Germline V gene sequence: CDR1 DFQATT, CDR2 SNEGSKA (reference sequence). The CDR3 has 15 residues. A note on this clonotype: Its antigen remains unidentified.

General study points: VDJdb matching favored anti-spike CD8 responses, missing private and CD4 specificities.

Individual cDNA molecules received unique molecular identifiers during library preparation. TCRdb fed the 5' RACE reads into MiXCR, producing one record per CDR3 protein. Counted here are 90,000 or so distinct CDR3 sequences, around 14% occurring once; the ten biggest clones make up less than 7%. The material sequenced was whole blood. This TCR derives from an adult who was a healthcare worker with PCR-confirmed SARS-CoV-2 infection or an uninfected control (not recorded which). This sequence joins TRBV20-1 and TRBJ1-2; 10 bases map to TRBD1. The CDR3 sequence: CSAREVGTGVYGYTF. CDR3 DNA sequence: TGCAGTGCTAGAGAGGTCGGGACAGGGGTTTATGGCTACACCTTC.